The rows below give T cell receptor beta chains drawn from one sample of a study of cytomegalovirus exposure and HLA in healthy donors. Method: immunoSEQ multiplex PCR; TCRdb's copy keeps in-frame clones and lacks some. This table holds some 120,000 clones, 75% to 85% found once. Sequenced: PBMCs. The receptors come from a male donor in good health and CMV-seronegative. CDR3s include the opening cysteine and the closing phenylalanine or tryptophan. The D gene is left open where the match is weak. Expanded clones are given a class, and other clones once, few, many or no size at all.

clone_size | j_call | v_call | d_call | cdr3_aa | cdr3_nt
- | TRBJ2-2 | TRBV4-3 | - | CASSQDQGLETGELFF | TGCGCCAGCAGCCAAGATCAGGGACTGGAGACCGGGGAGCTGTTTTTT
- | TRBJ2-3 | TRBV30 | TRBD2 | CAWTRGERDKGDTQYF | TGTGCCTGGACTCGGGGTGAGCGGGATAAAGGAGATACGCAGTATTTT
- | TRBJ1-3 | TRBV12-5 | - | CASGLVQAISDRPRNTIYF | TGTGCTAGTGGTTTGGTACAGGCTATCTCCGACAGGCCAAGAAACACCATATATTTT
- | TRBJ2-7 | TRBV6-5 | TRBD1 | CASRSSGGSYEQYF | TGTGCCAGCAGGTCTTCAGGGGGCTCCTACGAGCAGTACTTC
once | TRBJ1-5 | TRBV28 | - | CASSFPWGGNNQPQHF | TGTGCCAGCAGTTTCCCGTGGGGGGGAAACAATCAGCCCCAGCATTTT
once | TRBJ1-2 | TRBV5-1 | TRBD1 | CASSAPGQSNYGYTF | TGCGCCAGCAGCGCGCCGGGACAGTCTAACTATGGCTACACCTTC
- | TRBJ2-2 | TRBV6-6 | TRBD1 | CATRGSGGTGELFF | TGTGCCACCCGGGGCTCAGGGGGCACCGGGGAGCTGTTTTTT
- | TRBJ1-5 | TRBV5-4 | TRBD1 | CASSSDRDGQPQHF | TGTGCCAGCAGCTCGGACAGGGACGGTCAGCCCCAGCATTTT
- | TRBJ2-6 | TRBV5-1 | - | CASSLDPSGANVLTF | TGCGCCAGCAGCTTGGATCCATCTGGGGCCAACGTCCTGACTTTC
- | TRBJ2-5 | TRBV5-1 | - | CASSPNQETQYF | TGCGCCAGCAGCCCAAACCAAGAGACCCAGTACTTC
- | TRBJ1-3 | TRBV11-2 | - | CASSRTGTTGNTIYF | TGTGCCAGCAGCCGGACCGGGACAACCGGAAACACCATATATTTT
- | TRBJ2-7 | TRBV28 | - | CASSLKGGIYEQYF | TGTGCCAGCAGCCTTAAGGGGGGGATCTACGAGCAGTACTTC
few | TRBJ2-1 | TRBV5-1 | TRBD2 | CASSGRLAGDQEQFF | TGCGCCAGCAGCGGCAGACTAGCGGGAGATCAAGAGCAGTTCTTC
- | TRBJ2-1 | TRBV30 | - | CAWSVPEVRLDEQFF | TGTGCCTGGAGTGTACCGGAGGTGAGGTTGGATGAGCAGTTCTTC
- | TRBJ1-2 | TRBV5-6 | - | CASSVTQGWPNYGYTF | TGTGCCAGCAGCGTGACACAGGGTTGGCCAAACTATGGCTACACCTTC
- | TRBJ2-2 | TRBV5-1 | TRBD1 | CASSYGTGSNTGELFF | TGCGCCAGCAGCTACGGGACAGGGTCGAACACCGGGGAGCTGTTTTTT
few | TRBJ2-5 | TRBV6-4 | - | CASSEGAQETQYF | TGTGCCAGCAGTGAGGGGGCCCAAGAGACCCAGTACTTC
- | TRBJ2-7 | TRBV30 | TRBD1 | CAWSGYPGQGQAEQYF | TGTGCCTGGAGTGGATACCCGGGACAGGGGCAGGCCGAGCAGTACTTC
- | TRBJ2-7 | TRBV5-1 | TRBD2 | CASSSSGRGYEQYF | TGCGCCAGCAGCTCTAGCGGGAGAGGCTACGAGCAGTACTTC
- | TRBJ1-1 | TRBV7-9 | - | CSSSLIRGAETEAFF | TGTTCCAGCAGCTTAATACGGGGGGCTGAAACTGAAGCTTTCTTT
- | TRBJ1-2 | TRBV6-1 | - | CASSEGDRNYGYTF | TGTGCCAGCAGTGAAGGCGACAGGAACTATGGCTACACCTTC
- | TRBJ2-1 | TRBV7-9 | TRBD2 | CSSSLLPLLAGLYNEQFF | TGTTCCAGCAGCTTGCTACCTCTACTAGCGGGTCTCTACAATGAGCAGTTCTTC
few | TRBJ2-1 | TRBV6-1 | TRBD2 | CASSLTSGSSHEQFF | TGTGCCAGCAGCCTGACTAGCGGGAGCTCGCATGAGCAGTTCTTC
- | TRBJ1-1 | TRBV7-6 | TRBD1 | CASSPFTGDTEAFF | TGTGCCAGCAGCCCTTTTACAGGGGACACTGAAGCTTTCTTT
- | TRBJ2-1 | TRBV5-1 | TRBD1 | CASSLVARGQLYNEQFF | TGCGCCAGCAGCTTGGTTGCTCGGGGACAGCTATACAATGAGCAGTTCTTC
- | TRBJ1-2 | TRBV30 | TRBD1 | CAWSKGTAVYYGYTF | TGTGCCTGGAGTAAAGGGACAGCCGTATACTATGGCTACACCTTC
- | TRBJ1-1 | TRBV29-1 | - | CSVDDWTEAFF | TGCAGCGTTGATGACTGGACTGAAGCTTTCTTT
- | TRBJ2-7 | TRBV9 | TRBD1 | CASSVRDREYYGGEQYF | TGTGCCAGCAGCGTAAGGGACAGGGAATATTATGGGGGCGAGCAGTACTTC
- | TRBJ2-3 | TRBV5-5 | TRBD1 | CASSRQGHSSNTQYF | TGTGCCAGCAGCCGACAGGGGCACTCATCAAATACGCAGTATTTT
once | TRBJ1-3 | TRBV5-1 | - | CASSSQVGGGNTIYF | TGCGCCAGCAGCTCCCAAGTGGGAGGTGGAAACACCATATATTTT
- | TRBJ1-1 | TRBV5-1 | - | CASSLGAAPGRTEAFF | TGCGCCAGCAGCTTGGGGGCAGCTCCCGGTAGGACTGAAGCTTTCTTT
few | TRBJ2-1 | TRBV5-4 | - | CASRRDNEQFF | TGTGCCAGCCGCAGGGACAATGAGCAGTTCTTC
once | TRBJ1-6 | TRBV18 | - | CASSPKTGGSPLHF | TGTGCCAGCTCACCGAAGACAGGAGGTTCACCCCTCCACTTT
- | TRBJ2-7 | TRBV5-6 | - | CASSSGGREQYF | TGTGCCAGCAGCTCAGGGGGGCGCGAGCAGTACTTC
- | TRBJ2-3 | TRBV29-1 | TRBD1 | CSVDMGQGGDTQYF | TGCAGCGTTGATATGGGACAGGGTGGAGATACGCAGTATTTT
- | TRBJ1-1 | TRBV12-5 | TRBD1 | CASGSRTGRGDTEAFF | TGTGCTAGTGGTTCGAGGACAGGGCGTGGGGACACTGAAGCTTTCTTT
- | TRBJ1-1 | TRBV28 | - | CASSTAGTEAFF | TGTGCCAGCAGCACAGCAGGCACTGAAGCTTTCTTT